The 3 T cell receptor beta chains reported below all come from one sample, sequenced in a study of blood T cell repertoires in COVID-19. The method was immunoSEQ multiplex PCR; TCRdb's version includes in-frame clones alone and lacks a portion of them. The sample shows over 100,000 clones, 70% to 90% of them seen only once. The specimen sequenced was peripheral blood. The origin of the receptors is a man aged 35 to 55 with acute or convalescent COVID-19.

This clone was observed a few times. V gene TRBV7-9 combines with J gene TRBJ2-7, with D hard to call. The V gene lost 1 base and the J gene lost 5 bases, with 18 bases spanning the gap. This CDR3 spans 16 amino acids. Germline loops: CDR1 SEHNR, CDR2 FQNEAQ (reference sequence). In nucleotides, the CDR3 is TGTGCCAGCAGCTTAGTGCGGCTAGGAAATCCGGACGAGCAGTACTTC. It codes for CASSLVRLGNPDEQYF. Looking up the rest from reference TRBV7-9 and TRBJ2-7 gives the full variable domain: DTGVSQNPRHKITKRGQNVTFRCDPISEHNRLYWYRQTLGQGPEFLTYFQNEAQLEKSRLLSDRFSAERPKGSFSTLEIQRTEQGDSAMYLCASSLVRLGNPDEQYFGPGTRLTVT.

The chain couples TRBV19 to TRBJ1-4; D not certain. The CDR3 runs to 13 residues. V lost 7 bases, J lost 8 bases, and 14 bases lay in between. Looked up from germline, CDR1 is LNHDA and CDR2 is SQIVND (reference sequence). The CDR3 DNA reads TGTGCCAGTAAGCGAGCCTCTGAGGAAAAACTGTTTTTT. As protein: CASKRASEEKLFF.

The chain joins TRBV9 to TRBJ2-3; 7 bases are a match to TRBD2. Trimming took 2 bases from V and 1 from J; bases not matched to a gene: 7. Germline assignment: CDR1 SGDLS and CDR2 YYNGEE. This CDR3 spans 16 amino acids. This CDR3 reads CASSVWEGLGTDTQYF. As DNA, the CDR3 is TGTGCCAGCAGCGTCTGGGAGGGCCTTGGCACAGATACGCAGTATTTT.